The 23 T cell receptor beta chains presented below share a single source sample, sequenced in a study of OX40 agonist ivuxolimab in advanced cancers. Sequencing used immunoSEQ multiplex PCR; TCRdb keeps in-frame clones, though not all of them. Among 90,000 to 95,000 clones listed, 87% were seen once. Sequenced here: CD4+ or CD8+ T cells sorted from blood, sampled in a trial of the OX40 agonist ivuxolimab. Receptors were obtained from an adult with an advanced solid tumor such as melanoma, head and neck, liver or kidney cancer.

The V and J genes are TRBV9 and TRBJ1-4, with TRBD1 identical over 8 bases. CDR3 length: 15 residues. The germline gives CDR1 SGDLS, CDR2 YYNGEE. The V gene end was trimmed by 4 bases and the J gene end by 3 bases; junction bases not matched to a gene: 5. Here the CDR3 reads CASSFRQGSNEKLFF. The CDR3 region has the DNA TGTGCCAGCAGCTTCAGACAGGGGTCTAATGAAAAACTGTTTTTT.

The rearrangement links TRBV5-4 to TRBJ2-5; 8 positions agree with TRBD2. V lost 7 bases and J lost 4; bases outside the gene matches: 9. CDR3 length: 14 residues. Germline V gene data show CDR1 as SGHNT and CDR2 as YYREEE (reference sequence). The CDR3, as DNA: TGTGCCAGCGGCCCGGGGGGGGGAGTAGAGACCCAGTACTTC. Translation gives CASGPGGGVETQYF.

The chain employs TRBV5-1 and TRBJ1-4, with D unclear. Trimming pared 5 bases from V and 5 bases from J, leaving 10 bases between. Per germline, CDR1 SGHRS and CDR2 YFSETQ. The CDR3 is made up of 13 amino acids. The CDR3 nucleotides are TGCGCCAGCAGATGGACGGACAATGAAAAACTGTTTTTT. Amino acids: CASRWTDNEKLFF.

CDR3 nucleotides: TGTGCCAGCTCACCGGAGTTATGGACCGAAGAGACCCAGTACTTC. Protein product: CASSPELWTEETQYF. V and J are TRBV18 and TRBJ2-5; D is unresolved. The ends were cut back, 3 bases at V and 3 bases at J, with 14 bases in the middle. The CDR3 runs 15 residues. Germline V gives CDR1 KGHSH, CDR2 LQKENI.

V and J are TRBV10-1 and TRBJ2-2; perhaps TRBD1 as D (5 bases). V shed 6 bases and J shed 5 bases, with 7 bases lying between them. Germline V gene lookup returns CDR1 WNHNN and CDR2 SYGVQD (reference sequence). The CDR3 is 12 residues long. CDR3 DNA: TGCGCCAGCAGAGGGGTAACCGGGGAGCTGTTTTTT. It codes for CASRGVTGELFF.

The rearrangement links TRBV4-1 to TRBJ1-3, with D unresolved. The CDR3 is 15 amino acids. Germline V lookup: CDR1 MGHRA, CDR2 YSYEKL. Trimming removed 0 bases at V and 7 bases at J, with 13 bases between. The chain's CDR3 is CASSQEPETANTIYF. For the CDR3, the DNA is TGCGCCAGCAGCCAAGAACCGGAGACGGCCAACACCATATATTTT.

The chain links TRBV27 to TRBJ2-5; TRBD1 might be the D (6 bases). Trimming took 5 bases from V and 5 from J, leaving 15 bases between them. Germline V gives CDR1 MNHEY, CDR2 SMNVEV (reference sequence). The CDR3 length is 14 residues. The CDR3 loop is CASSPRTQGETQYF. CDR3 DNA: TGTGCCAGCAGTCCCCGGACTCAGGGGGAGACCCAGTACTTC.

This chain joins TRBV11-2 and TRBJ2-3, with D unresolved. Germline V lookup: CDR1 SGHAT, CDR2 FQNNGV. This CDR3 is built from 11 residues. V was cut by 6 bases and J by 5 bases, with 6 bases left in between. The CDR3 coding sequence is TGTGCCAGCAGTGTCCGAGATACGCAGTATTTT. It is translated as CASSVRDTQYF.

The gene calls are TRBV28 and TRBJ2-6; possibly TRBD2 for D (5 bases). Germline lookup yields CDR1 MDHEN and CDR2 SYDVKM. Trimming shortened V by 7 bases and J by 1 base, and 11 bases separated the two germline ends. The CDR3 has 15 residues. CDR3 region: CASTPRRSGANVLTF. DNA for the CDR3: TGTGCCAGCACCCCACGGAGGTCTGGGGCCAACGTCCTGACTTTC.

The rearrangement joins TRBV7-3 to TRBJ2-7, with 7 bases fitting TRBD1. The CDR3 consists of 14 residues. Per the germline V gene, CDR1 is SGHTA and CDR2 is FQGTGA. Trimming at V came to 2 bases and at J to 2 bases, leaving 3 bases not matched to a gene. CDR3: CASSLRQGPYEQYF. The CDR3 nucleotides read TGTGCCAGCAGCTTACGACAGGGACCCTACGAGCAGTACTTC. The whole variable domain, filled in from reference TRBV7-3 and TRBJ2-7, reads GAGVSQTPSNKVTEKGKYVELRCDPISGHTALYWYRQSLGQGPEFLIYFQGTGAADDSGLPNDRFFAVRPEGSVSTLKIQRTERGDSAVYLCASSLRQGPYEQYFGPGTRLTVT.

This clone was seen just once. The CDR3: CASSYGDRGTEAFF. The CDR3 DNA reads as TGTGCCAGCAGTTACGGGGACAGAGGCACTGAAGCTTTCTTT. V and J are TRBV6-9 and TRBJ1-1, with TRBD1 identical over 7 bases. The CDR3 totals 14 residues. Germline CDR1 is MNHGY and CDR2 is SVAAGI. V lost 3 bases and J lost 4; bases outside the gene matches: 5.

This chain uses TRBV14 with TRBJ1-1, with D possibly matching TRBD1 (5 bases). The germline V gene has CDR1 SGHDN and CDR2 FVKESK. The CDR3 runs 17 residues. V was trimmed by 0 bases and J by 11 bases, leaving 25 bases between them. The CDR3 region has the DNA TGTGCCAGCAGCCAAGATTGGGGGATGACAACCAGCAGGGAGGCTTTCTTT. Translating it yields CASSQDWGMTTSREAFF. The full variable domain, completed using reference TRBV14 and TRBJ1-1, is EAGVTQFPSHSVIEKGQTVTLRCDPISGHDNLYWYRRVMGKEIKFLLHFVKESKQDESGMPNNRFLAERTGGTYSTLKVQPAELEDSGVYFCASSQDWGMTTSREAFFGQGTRLTVV.

The rearrangement links TRBV28 to TRBJ1-2; 8 bases are shared with TRBD1. Trimming removed 4 bases from V and 7 bases from J; junction bases left unmatched: 11. CDR3 length equals 15 residues. CDR1 MDHEN and CDR2 SYDVKM come from the germline V gene. The DNA for the CDR3 is TGTGCCAGCAGTTCGCTTAGTGGACAGGGATCTGGCTACACCTTC. Translation: CASSSLSGQGSGYTF.

J is TRBJ2-1 and V is TRBV5-1, with 12 bases matching TRBD2. Trimming at V came to 1 base and at J to 7 bases, leaving 3 bases not matched to a gene. The length of the CDR3 is 15 residues. Germline V gene lookup returns CDR1 SGHRS and CDR2 YFSETQ. This chain's CDR3 is CASSLTSGRLNEQFF. Here the CDR3 DNA reads TGCGCCAGCAGCTTGACTAGCGGGAGGCTTAATGAGCAGTTCTTC.

As DNA, the CDR3 is TGTGCCATCAGTGAGTCTTTCAGGGGCCGGAATGAAAAACTGTTTTTT. Protein: CAISESFRGRNEKLFF. The chain couples TRBV10-3 to TRBJ1-4; a possible D gene is TRBD1 (6 bases). The V and J ends lost 0 bases and 5 bases respectively, with 13 bases between them. Per the germline V gene, CDR1 is ENHRY and CDR2 is SYGVKD. The CDR3 runs 16 residues.

The chain joins TRBV7-2 to TRBJ1-2; 7 bases are shared with TRBD1. V was clipped by 4 bases and J by 7 bases; unmatched bases: 3. Per the germline V gene, CDR1 is SGHTA and CDR2 is FQGNSA. The CDR3 spans 12 residues. The CDR3 DNA sequence: TGTGCCAGCAGCTCGCACAGGGGTGGCTACACCTTC. Protein product: CASSSHRGGYTF.

J is TRBJ1-4 and V is TRBV6-1, with 9 positions matching TRBD1. The CDR3 extends over 15 amino acids. V shed 2 bases and J 8 bases; nucleotides not matched to a gene: 6. CDR1 and CDR2 from the germline V gene are MNHNS and SASEGT. The CDR3, as DNA: TGTGCCAGCAGTGAAACGGGGACAGGGTGGGAAAAACTGTTTTTT. This sequence encodes CASSETGTGWEKLFF.

The rearrangement links TRBV18 to TRBJ2-7; 9 nucleotides align to TRBD1. CDR3 length: 16 amino acids. Germline CDR1 KGHSH, CDR2 LQKENI. Germline trimming cut 3 bases from V and 5 bases from J; bases unmatched to any gene: 11. The CDR3 spells CASSPGTGKGGDEQYV. The DNA of the CDR3 is TGTGCCAGCTCACCTGGGACAGGGAAGGGGGGGGACGAGCAGTACGTC.

This clone was detected only a few times. The chain couples TRBV6-4 to TRBJ2-7; TRBD1 matches 8 bases. V shed 6 bases and J 3 bases; nucleotides not matched to a gene: 4. Germline CDR1 reads MRHNA; CDR2 reads SNTAGT. This CDR3 contains 13 residues. The CDR3 bases are TGTGCCAGCAGGCGGGACAGGTACTACGAGCAGTACTTC. Translated, it gives CASRRDRYYEQYF.

The rearrangement joins TRBV5-6 to TRBJ1-3; D remains unclear. Germline CDR1 SGHDT, CDR2 YYEEEE. CDR3 length: 15 amino acids. Trimming removed 1 base from V and 2 bases from J, with 10 bases in between. CDR3 in DNA: TGTGCCAGCAGCTTGATATTGGGAACTGGAAACACCATATATTTT. It encodes CASSLILGTGNTIYF.

The chain combines TRBV19 with TRBJ2-1; 9 nucleotides agree with TRBD2. V dropped 6 bases and J dropped 4; count of bases not matched to a gene: 16. Germline V CDR1 and CDR2: LNHDA, SQIVND (reference sequence). The CDR3 runs 18 residues. The CDR3 here is CASRGALRSAGGYNEQFF. The DNA of the CDR3 is TGTGCCAGTAGGGGGGCGCTTCGGTCAGCGGGAGGATACAATGAGCAGTTCTTC.

The genes are TRBV28 and TRBJ2-7, with 8 bases matching TRBD2. The CDR3 loop spans 16 amino acids. The germline CDR1 and CDR2 sequences are MDHEN and SYDVKM. V lost 4 bases to trimming and J lost 1 base; unmatched junction nucleotides: 9. CDR3 nucleotides: TGTGCCAGCAGTTGGCCGGGGGGGACCGAATCCTACGAGCAGTACTTC. This sequence encodes CASSWPGGTESYEQYF. Based on the CDR3 plus reference TRBV28 and TRBJ2-7, the full variable domain is DVKVTQSSRYLVKRTGEKVFLECVQDMDHENMFWYRQDPGLGLRLIYFSYDVKMKEKGDIPEGYSVSREKKERFSLILESASTNQTSMYLCASSWPGGTESYEQYFGPGTRLTVT.

V usage is TRBV19 and J usage is TRBJ2-7; 9 bases line up with TRBD2. The germline gives CDR1 LNHDA, CDR2 SQIVND (reference sequence). The CDR3 has 15 amino acids. The V and J ends lost 5 bases and 3 bases, in that order; junction bases with no gene match: 8. The DNA for the CDR3 is TGTGCCAGTAGTCAGGGGCTAGCGGGGTTCTACGAGCAGTACGTC. It is translated as CASSQGLAGFYEQYV.